This T cell receptor (beta chain) was documented in a study of shared clonotypes between healthy human individuals. When replicate PCRs were run on sorted subsets, they used approximately 0.2 ug DNA, approximately 33,000 T cell genomes. Clones were read by immunoSEQ multiplex PCR, and TCRdb kept only the in-frame ones, dropping some. The sample has about 580,000 clones; 95% to 98% are singletons. The CDR3 is 14 amino acids. Germline CDR1 WSHSY, CDR2 SAAADI. V was clipped by 6 bases and J by 5 bases; unmatched bases: 4. Only CD45RO-negative cells positively selected for CCR7 counted as naive CD8 cells, so terminally differentiated effector memory CD45RA+ cells were excluded. About this clone: Its antigen is as yet unknown.

Study-level results: What naive subsets generally showed was a larger estimated richness than memory subsets showed.

The V gene is TRBV10-2, the J gene TRBJ2-5; 12 bases are shared with TRBD2. The source of this sequence is a young man in good health. Sequenced: naive CD8+ T cells sorted from blood. CDR3 protein: CASSTLAGGETQYF. CDR3 sequence (DNA): TGCGCCAGCAGCACCCTAGCGGGAGGGGAGACCCAGTACTTC.